This T cell receptor (beta chain) was profiled in a study of blood T cells in healthy people across ages. Total RNA amounts of at least 5 micrograms were extracted per sample. V lost 3 bases to trimming and J lost 0 bases, with 8 bases between them. Germline loops: CDR1 SQVTM, CDR2 ANQGSEA. CDR3 length equals 13 residues. With a J-beta primer mix and a sample-barcoded 5' primer, a second PCR ran 7 to 11 cycles. A template-switch adaptor that had 12 random nucleotides put a tag on each cDNA molecule. TCRdb processed the 5' RACE reads anew with MiXCR; each CDR3 protein has one entry. Seen here are fewer than 1,000,000 distinct CDR3 sequences, about 47% observed once, and the top ten hold roughly 20%.

Sequencing was carried out using blood. This rearrangement joins TRBV29-1 to TRBJ1-1; D is unclear. This clonotype was obtained from a man older than 75 in good health. The CDR3 bases are TGCAGCGTTGATAGTTTACTGAACACTGAAGCTTTCTTT. It encodes CSVDSLLNTEAFF.